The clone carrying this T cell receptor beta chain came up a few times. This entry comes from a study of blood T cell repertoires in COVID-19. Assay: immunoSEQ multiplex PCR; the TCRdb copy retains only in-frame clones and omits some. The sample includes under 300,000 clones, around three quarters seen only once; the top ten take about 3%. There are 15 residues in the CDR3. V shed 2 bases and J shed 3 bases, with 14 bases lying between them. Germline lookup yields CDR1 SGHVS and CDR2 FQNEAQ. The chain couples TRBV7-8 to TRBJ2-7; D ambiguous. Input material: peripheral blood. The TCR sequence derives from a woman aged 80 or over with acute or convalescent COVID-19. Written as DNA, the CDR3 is TGTGCCAGCAGCTTAACCAGCTCGGCGGTCTACGAGCAGTACTTC. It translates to CASSLTSSAVYEQYF.